The 9 T cell receptor beta chains below all came from one sample that was sequenced in a study of spatial heterogeneity in lung cancer. Time point denoted: sample taken at primary tumor resection. Sequencing covered unsorted whole RNA taken from tumor, nontumor lung or frozen PBMC. TCRdb passed the 5' RACE reads through MiXCR, listing each CDR3 protein once. The data hold 40,000 to 50,000 distinct CDR3 sequences, with roughly an eighth observed a single time. Specimen: PBMCs, collected at surgery. The receptor source for this set is a male donor with early-stage non-small cell lung cancer.

V is TRBV6-6 and J is TRBJ1-6; maybe TRBD1 (5 bases). The germline V and J ends were trimmed by 6 bases and 18 bases, with 24 bases remaining between them. The germline CDR1 and CDR2 sequences are MNHNY and SVGAGI (reference sequence). The CDR3 contains 14 residues. CDR3 loop: CASSSPTSGTPAHF. Here the CDR3 DNA reads TGTGCCAGCAGCTCCCCGACCTCCGGGACCCCAGCCCACTTT.

In its sample, this clonotype was seen a few times. The chain has TRBV9 and TRBJ2-6, with 12 bases that match TRBD2. From germline, CDR1 is SGDLS and CDR2 YYNGEE. This CDR3 region has 19 residues. The ends lost 3 bases at V and 3 bases at J; junction bases unmatched: 10. CDR3 region: CASSAGGGLAGYGANVLTF. DNA of the CDR3: TGTGCCAGCAGCGCCGGCGGGGGACTAGCGGGCTATGGGGCCAACGTCCTGACTTTC.

This clonotype was seen at least ten times. V is TRBV6-5 and J is TRBJ2-7, with D perhaps TRBD2 (6 bases). The CDR3 covers 13 residues. The ends were cut back, 7 bases at V and 2 bases at J, with 12 bases in the middle. Germline assignment: CDR1 MNHEY and CDR2 SVGAGI. CDR3 DNA sequence: TGTGCCAGCACCAAGGGACTGACCTACGAGCAGTACTTC. Translating gives CASTKGLTYEQYF.

This clonotype has more than one count but fewer than ten. This chain connects TRBV18 to TRBJ2-7, with 11 bases that match TRBD1. The junction had 9 bases not matched to a gene; V was cut back by 5 bases and J by 12 bases. The CDR3 length is 13 residues. Germline V CDR1 and CDR2: KGHSH, LQKENI. In DNA form, the CDR3 reads TGTGCCAGCTCATCCTTGGACAGGGGGCTAGTGTACTTC. Residues: CASSSLDRGLVYF.

The table lists this clonotype with many counts. The CDR3 coding sequence is TGTGCCTGGAGTGTTTTCCCAAATCAGCCCCAGCATTTT. Protein: CAWSVFPNQPQHF. The V and J genes are TRBV30 and TRBJ1-5; no firm D call. Trimming took 0 bases from V and 4 from J, leaving 7 bases between them. Germline V gene data show CDR1 as GTSNPN and CDR2 as SVGIG (reference sequence). CDR3 length: 13 residues.

This chain uses TRBV20-1 with TRBJ1-1; possible D gene TRBD1, 6 bases. V dropped 1 base and J dropped 4 bases, with 10 bases sitting between them. The CDR3 has 13 amino acids. CDR1 is DFQATT and CDR2 is SNEGSKA in the germline V gene (reference sequence). The CDR3 protein is CSARGQGPTEAFF. The CDR3 DNA reads TGCAGTGCTAGAGGCCAGGGGCCCACTGAAGCTTTCTTT.

This clonotype was seen at least ten times. The rearrangement uses TRBV20-1 and TRBJ2-7, with TRBD1 identical over 9 bases. CDR3 length: 15 residues. V lost 3 bases and J lost 1; bases outside the gene matches: 7. CDR1 is DFQATT, CDR2 SNEGSKA, per germline (reference sequence). In DNA, the CDR3 is TGCAGTGCTAGCTTACCGGGACAGGGTTCCTACGAGCAGTACTTC. Amino acid sequence: CSASLPGQGSYEQYF.

CDR3 sequence (DNA): TGTGCCAGCAGTTTACGGGGGAACACTGAAGCTTTCTTT. Translating it yields CASSLRGNTEAFF. The chain uses TRBV27 and TRBJ1-1; D remains unclear. The V gene's germline CDR1 is MNHEY and CDR2 SMNVEV (reference sequence). The germline V and J ends were trimmed by 2 bases and 1 base, with 5 bases remaining between them. The CDR3 spans 13 residues.

The rearrangement uses TRBV5-1 and TRBJ2-7; perhaps D is TRBD1 or TRBD2 (5 bases each). The V end was cut by 4 bases, the J end by 3 bases, with 17 bases between. The CDR3 is 15 residues long. Looked up from germline, CDR1 is SGHRS and CDR2 is YFSETQ. CDR3 bases: TGCGCCAGCAGCCCCAGTTGGGACCCGGACTACGAGCAGTACTTC. It yields the protein CASSPSWDPDYEQYF. Full variable domain (rest looked up from reference TRBV5-1 and TRBJ2-7): KAGVTQTPRYLIKTRGQQVTLSCSPISGHRSVSWYQQTPGQGLQFLFEYFSETQRNKGNFPGRFSGRQFSNSRSEMNVSTLELGDSALYLCASSPSWDPDYEQYFGPGTRLTVT.